These 31 T cell receptor beta chains originate from one sample sequenced in a study of T cells of healthy individuals. TCRdb used MiXCR to reprocess the 5' RACE reads, holding one entry per CDR3 protein. The sample has nearly 100,000 distinct CDR3 sequences, around 17% seen once. The origin of the receptors is a human donor in good health.

This clonotype was seen only a few times. This sequence joins TRBV29-1 and TRBJ1-1; D is unclear. CDR3 size: 12 residues. Germline V gives CDR1 SQVTM, CDR2 ANQGSEA. The V end was cut by 2 bases, the J end by 1 base, with 5 bases between. The CDR3 DNA reads as TGCAGCGTTGAACACGGGAACACTGAAGCTTTCTTT. This gives the protein CSVEHGNTEAFF.

This clonotype came up a few times. This rearrangement joins TRBV4-1 to TRBJ2-3; TRBD1 aligns across 11 bases. The length of the CDR3 is 15 residues. V lost 2 bases, J lost 7 bases, and 5 bases stayed unmatched. From germline, CDR1 is MGHRA and CDR2 YSYEKL. The CDR3 is CASSQPRDRGNTQYF. In DNA, the CDR3 is TGCGCCAGCAGCCAACCCCGGGACAGGGGGAATACGCAGTATTTT.

This clonotype has just a few counts. The chain combines TRBV7-3 with TRBJ2-1, with 8 bases matching TRBD2. CDR1 is SGHTA and CDR2 is FQGTGA in the germline V gene. CDR3 size: 16 residues. Unmatched junction bases numbered 12, after V lost 4 bases and J lost 7 bases. The CDR3 coding sequence is TGTGCCAGCAGCTCCCCGGGGCGGGGGGCTGGGAATGAGCAGTTCTTC. Its protein product is CASSSPGRGAGNEQFF.

This clonotype was detected only a few times. The chain joins TRBV28 to TRBJ1-3; a weak D match, TRBD1 (6 bases). V was clipped by 2 bases and J by 8 bases, with 16 bases between them. CDR1 MDHEN and CDR2 SYDVKM come from the germline V gene. The CDR3 spans 15 residues. The CDR3 DNA follows: TGTGCCAGCAGTTTACAAACGGGACAAATGGACACCATATATTTT. Translation gives CASSLQTGQMDTIYF.

This clonotype has a handful of counts. V gene TRBV28 combines with J gene TRBJ2-1; 8 bases line up with TRBD2. There are 13 residues in the CDR3. Germline CDR1 is MDHEN and CDR2 is SYDVKM. V lost 2 bases and J lost 11; bases outside the gene matches: 5. CDR3 region: CASSLTSGHKQFF. DNA of the CDR3: TGTGCCAGCAGTTTAACTAGCGGCCACAAGCAGTTCTTC.

The gene calls are TRBV12-3 or TRBV12-4 and TRBJ2-1; D remains ambiguous. The V and J ends lost 6 bases and 0 bases respectively, with 9 bases between them. This CDR3 has 14 residues. The CDR3 DNA reads as TGTGCCAGCAGCCAGTCTTACTCCTACAATGAGCAGTTCTTC. Translating gives CASSQSYSYNEQFF.

In this sample, this clonotype turned up a few times. The chain joins TRBV3-1 to TRBJ2-2; D remains unclear. Trimming left V 2 bases short and J 3 bases short, with 10 bases between. Germline loops: CDR1 LGHDT, CDR2 YNNKEL (reference sequence). There are 15 residues in the CDR3. CDR3 DNA: TGTGCCAGCAGCCAATTTTTGTCGGACACCGGGGAGCTGTTTTTT. The encoded protein is CASSQFLSDTGELFF.

Relative to its sample, this clonotype is medium-sized. The CDR3 spells CASSQETSGRANNEQFF. CDR3 DNA sequence: TGCGCCAGCAGCCAGGAGACTAGCGGGAGGGCCAACAATGAGCAGTTCTTC. The rearrangement links TRBV4-3 to TRBJ2-1, with TRBD2 matching 14 bases. Trimming cost V 3 bases and J 5 bases; bases outside gene matches: 6. Germline V gives CDR1 LGHNA, CDR2 YSLEER. The CDR3 extends over 17 amino acids.

This chain joins TRBV12-3 or TRBV12-4 and TRBJ2-1, with D perhaps TRBD1 or TRBD2 (5 bases each). The CDR3 totals 16 residues. V lost 0 bases and J lost 12, with 21 bases in between. In DNA form, the CDR3 reads TGTGCCAGCAGTTTAGCGGTCCCGGGGACCGACAGATGGCAGTTCTTC. This gives the protein CASSLAVPGTDRWQFF.

This clonotype was picked up many times. This chain uses TRBV6-5 with TRBJ1-2, with TRBD1 as a possible D gene (6 bases). CDR1 and CDR2 from the germline V gene are MNHEY and SVGAGI. This CDR3 contains 12 residues. V was cut by 5 bases and J by 6 bases, with 10 bases left in between. The CDR3, as DNA: TGTGCCAGCAGTCCCACAGGGCATGGCTACACCTTC. It is translated as CASSPTGHGYTF.

This clonotype was seen at least ten times. The gene calls are TRBV29-1 and TRBJ1-4; D might be TRBD1 (5 bases). The germline V and J ends were trimmed by 3 bases and 8 bases, with 16 bases remaining between them. The length of the CDR3 is 14 residues. From germline, CDR1 is SQVTM and CDR2 ANQGSEA. DNA for the CDR3: TGCAGCGTTGATAGCGGGGCAGGAGGAGAAAAACTGTTTTTT. Its protein product is CSVDSGAGGEKLFF.

The V gene is TRBV12-3 or TRBV12-4, the J gene TRBJ2-7; TRBD1 matches at 7 bases. Germline trimming cut 5 bases from V and 6 bases from J; bases unmatched to any gene: 7. The CDR3 spans 13 residues. The CDR3 sequence: CASSRIQGFEQYF. The CDR3 nucleotides are TGTGCCAGCAGTAGAATACAGGGGTTCGAGCAGTACTTC.

The chain combines TRBV28 with TRBJ2-4, with D possibly being TRBD2 (7 bases). V lost 6 bases and J 6 bases, leaving 15 bases between the germline ends. The CDR3 spans 14 residues. Germline-derived CDR1 and CDR2 are MDHEN and SYDVKM. The CDR3 DNA follows: TGTGCCAGCAGGCCCTGGGGGGGGCGAAACATTCAGTACTTC. Protein: CASRPWGGRNIQYF.

This clonotype appeared a few times. V and J are TRBV20-1 and TRBJ2-3, with TRBD2 matching 12 bases. The CDR3 totals 17 residues. CDR1 and CDR2 (germline): DFQATT, SNEGSKA (reference sequence). J was trimmed by 5 bases and V by 3 bases; bases with no gene match: 12. The CDR3 spells CSASKSTSGSFLDTQYF. The DNA for the CDR3 is TGCAGTGCTAGCAAGTCGACTAGCGGGAGTTTCCTAGATACGCAGTATTTT.

In this sample, this clonotype turned up many times. This rearrangement joins TRBV6-1 to TRBJ1-4; D unclear. The CDR3 length is 13 residues. Looked up from germline, CDR1 is MNHNS and CDR2 is SASEGT. V lost 2 bases and J 5 bases, leaving 6 bases between the germline ends. The CDR3 here is CASSEQLNEKLFF. The DNA for the CDR3 is TGTGCCAGCAGTGAACAGCTGAATGAAAAACTGTTTTTT.

The J gene is TRBJ2-7, the V gene TRBV20-1; unclear D gene. Germline values: CDR1 DFQATT, CDR2 SNEGSKA (reference sequence). The CDR3 length is 11 residues. Trimming left V 7 bases short and J 8 bases short, with 15 bases between. CDR3 DNA: TGCAGTGTCAGATCTAGTCTCAAGCAGTACTTC. It yields the protein CSVRSSLKQYF.

This clonotype occurred many times. V usage is TRBV7-9 and J usage is TRBJ2-1; 9 bases fit TRBD1. Trimming at V came to 5 bases and at J to 7 bases, leaving 9 bases not matched to a gene. This CDR3 contains 15 residues. The V gene's germline CDR1 is SEHNR and CDR2 FQNEAQ (reference sequence). The CDR3 DNA reads TGTGCCAGCAGCCTACCGGGACAGGGCCGGAATGAGCAGTTCTTC. This translates into CASSLPGQGRNEQFF. Combining the CDR3 with reference TRBV7-9 and TRBJ2-1 gives the whole variable domain DTGVSQNPRHKITKRGQNVTFRCDPISEHNRLYWYRQTLGQGPEFLTYFQNEAQLEKSRLLSDRFSAERPKGSFSTLEIQRTEQGDSAMYLCASSLPGQGRNEQFFGPGTRLTVL.

Many counts were recorded for this clonotype. V gene TRBV10-3 combines with J gene TRBJ1-2; D not certain. Between the trimmed V and J ends, which lost 8 bases and 1 base, there was a span of 11 bases. The CDR3 spans 13 residues. Germline loops: CDR1 ENHRY, CDR2 SYGVKD. The CDR3 loop reads CAIEGRNNYGYTF. The CDR3 DNA sequence: TGTGCCATCGAGGGCAGAAATAACTATGGCTACACCTTC.

The chain couples TRBV20-1 to TRBJ2-3, with 10 bases identical to TRBD2. CDR1 is DFQATT and CDR2 is SNEGSKA in the germline V gene (reference sequence). The V gene end was trimmed by 0 bases and the J gene end by 5 bases; junction bases not matched to a gene: 5. The CDR3 spans 15 residues. This CDR3 reads CSARDPTSGKDTQYF. CDR3 coding DNA: TGCAGTGCTAGAGATCCCACTAGCGGGAAAGATACGCAGTATTTT.

This clonotype was recorded at least ten times. The CDR3 loop is CASSTSTGELFF. CDR3 sequence (DNA): TGTGCCAGTAGTACATCAACCGGGGAGCTGTTTTTT. The rearrangement joins TRBV19 to TRBJ2-2; D unresolved. CDR1 and CDR2 from the germline V gene are LNHDA and SQIVND (reference sequence). The V gene lost 4 bases and the J gene lost 5 bases, with 5 bases spanning the gap. The CDR3 is made up of 12 amino acids.

This clonotype was detected many times. The rearrangement links TRBV7-9 to TRBJ2-5, with 7 bases fitting TRBD1. Germline CDR1 reads SEHNR; CDR2 reads FQNEAQ (reference sequence). Trimming cost V 4 bases and J 2 bases; bases outside gene matches: 4. The CDR3 loop spans 14 amino acids. CDR3 residues: CASSWGQLQETQYF. CDR3 nucleotide sequence: TGTGCCAGCAGCTGGGGACAGTTACAAGAGACCCAGTACTTC.

This chain links TRBV14 with TRBJ2-7; D perhaps matches TRBD1 (6 bases). The germline CDR1 and CDR2 sequences are SGHDN and FVKESK. The V and J ends lost 1 base and 1 base respectively, with 8 bases between them. The CDR3 has 14 residues. The CDR3 loop reads CASSQGQVSYEQYF. CDR3 bases: TGTGCCAGCAGCCAAGGACAGGTGTCCTACGAGCAGTACTTC.

This clonotype was counted between two and nine times. The chain links TRBV5-1 to TRBJ2-7; 7 bases are a match to TRBD1. Germline V lookup: CDR1 SGHRS, CDR2 YFSETQ. The V segment lost 3 bases and the J segment 3 bases; nucleotides outside the gene matches: 12. There are 16 residues in the CDR3. CDR3 sequence: CASSSCSGGDCYEQYF. DNA of the CDR3: TGCGCCAGCAGCTCGTGTTCAGGGGGAGATTGCTACGAGCAGTACTTC.

This clonotype was counted ten times or more. The chain joins TRBV6-2 or TRBV6-3 to TRBJ2-1, with D perhaps matching TRBD1 (5 bases). The germline gives CDR1 MNHEY, CDR2 SVGEGT. V lost 0 bases, J lost 8 bases, and 20 bases lay in between. This CDR3 has 17 amino acids. Here the CDR3 reads CASSYSSRALDPHEQFF. CDR3 nucleotide sequence: TGTGCCAGCAGTTACTCCTCCAGGGCACTTGACCCCCATGAGCAGTTCTTC.

This clonotype came up a few times. The chain employs TRBV4-1 and TRBJ1-1; maybe TRBD1 (6 bases). Germline-derived CDR1 and CDR2 are MGHRA and YSYEKL. CDR3 length: 14 amino acids. Trimming removed 2 bases from V and 4 bases from J, with 11 bases in between. CDR3 nucleotide sequence: TGCGCCAGCAGCCAAAATGCAGGGGCCACTGAAGCTTTCTTT. This codes for CASSQNAGATEAFF.

V gene TRBV3-1 combines with J gene TRBJ2-3; a possible D gene is TRBD2 (5 bases). The CDR3 extends over 14 amino acids. The germline V and J ends were trimmed by 6 bases and 6 bases, with 16 bases remaining between them. Germline-derived CDR1 and CDR2 are LGHDT and YNNKEL (reference sequence). CDR3 protein: CASSLGLLTDTQYF. In DNA form, the CDR3 reads TGTGCCAGCAGTCTCGGACTTTTGACGGATACGCAGTATTTT.

This chain connects TRBV18 to TRBJ2-4, with 8 bases that match TRBD1. V lost 2 bases and J lost 11; bases outside the gene matches: 11. This CDR3 spans 15 amino acids. Germline CDR1 reads KGHSH; CDR2 reads LQKENI. CDR3 sequence: CASSPRLTGQGLQYF. The CDR3 region has the DNA TGTGCCAGCTCACCAAGGCTTACTGGACAGGGCCTTCAGTACTTC.

This clonotype was counted ten times or more. The V gene is TRBV28, the J gene TRBJ1-5; D is unresolved. This CDR3 has 13 amino acids. The ends were cut back, 6 bases at V and 5 bases at J, with 11 bases in the middle. Germline V CDR1 and CDR2: MDHEN, SYDVKM. The CDR3 is CASREALDQPQHF. The CDR3 DNA reads as TGTGCCAGCAGGGAGGCTCTGGATCAGCCCCAGCATTTT.

The V call is TRBV7-8, the J call TRBJ2-1, with unresolved D. The CDR3 loop spans 12 amino acids. Germline V gene sequence: CDR1 SGHVS, CDR2 FQNEAQ. With 3 bases removed from V and 10 bases from J, the gap between germline ends came to 10 bases. CDR3 nucleotide sequence: TGTGCCAGCAGCTTTAGGGTCGGGGAGCAGTTCTTC. It codes for CASSFRVGEQFF.

As concerns this clonotype: Relative to the germline gene, one junction end is altered; a read error may explain this. The genes are TRBV29-1 and TRBJ2-3, with 9 bases fitting TRBD2. The CDR3 has 13 amino acids. Germline V gene sequence: CDR1 SQVTM, CDR2 ANQGSEA. The DNA for the CDR3 is TGCAGCGCACTTAGCGGGAGCAAAGATACGCAGTATTTT. Its protein is CSALSGSKDTQYF.

This clonotype was detected a few times. The chain employs TRBV7-6 and TRBJ1-1, with a tentative D call TRBD1 (6 bases). The CDR3 consists of 15 residues. Per the germline V gene, CDR1 is SGHVS and CDR2 is FNYEAQ. V lost 0 bases, J lost 7 bases, and 15 bases lay in between. CDR3 coding DNA: TGTGCCAGCAGCTTAGCGTGGGGGCCGAGAGATGAAGCTTTCTTT. Encoded protein: CASSLAWGPRDEAFF. Variable domain in full (rest from reference TRBV7-6 and TRBJ1-1): GAGVSQSPRYKVTKRGQDVALRCDPISGHVSLYWYRQALGQGPEFLTYFNYEAQQDKSGLPNDRFSAERPEGSISTLTIQRTEQRDSAMYRCASSLAWGPRDEAFFGQGTRLTVV.